Below, 23 T cell receptor beta chains from the same sample are listed, as sequenced in a study of Ad26.COV2.S vaccination and SARS-CoV-2 variants. Documented treatment: roughly 20 received Ad26.COV2.S at low or high dose, single or two shots; roughly 5 received placebo; per-sample allocation not given. At day 63 after the first vaccine or placebo injection, samples were drawn. Using immunoSEQ multiplex PCR, the repertoire was profiled, and TCRdb retains in-frame clones only, with some absent. The sample yields fewer than 800,000 clones, about 89% seen once. Sequencing used peripheral blood, obtained in a trial of Ad26.COV2.S vaccine versus placebo. The receptors derive from a person aged 18-65 years who received the Ad26.COV2.S COVID-19 vaccine or a placebo.

This clone was counted between two and nine times. DNA of the CDR3: TGTGCCAGCAGCCCGGACGGCTACGAGCAGTACTTC. It specifies CASSPDGYEQYF. The V gene is TRBV25-1, the J gene TRBJ2-7; no firm D call. CDR3 length equals 12 residues. V dropped 6 bases and J dropped 3 bases, with 9 bases sitting between them. Germline CDR1 is MGHDK and CDR2 is SYGVNS.

The chain carries TRBV10-3 and TRBJ1-1; D may be TRBD1 (6 bases). Per germline, CDR1 ENHRY and CDR2 SYGVKD. The V and J ends lost 10 bases and 0 bases respectively, with 18 bases between them. CDR3 length: 15 residues. Written as DNA, the CDR3 is TGTGCCACCCGAACGGGGGGCGGTGTGAACACTGAAGCTTTCTTT. As protein: CATRTGGGVNTEAFF.

The chain joins TRBV6-6 to TRBJ1-3; maybe TRBD1 (5 bases). This CDR3 is built from 15 residues. Per the germline V gene, CDR1 is MNHNY and CDR2 is SVGAGI (reference sequence). V shed 2 bases and J shed 0 bases, with 8 bases lying between them. CDR3 sequence reads: CASSYHRTSGNTIYF. The CDR3 DNA follows: TGTGCCAGCAGTTACCACAGGACCTCTGGAAACACCATATATTTT.

This chain connects TRBV10-3 to TRBJ2-5, with 10 nucleotides matching TRBD1. Germline V gives CDR1 ENHRY, CDR2 SYGVKD. The CDR3 length is 14 residues. J was trimmed by 4 bases and V by 4 bases; bases with no gene match: 3. The CDR3 nucleotides read TGTGCCATCAGTGTAGGGACAGGGGTAGAGACCCAGTACTTC. Translation: CAISVGTGVETQYF.

The chain employs TRBV4-1 and TRBJ1-2; weak D call: TRBD1 (6 bases). Trimming took off 0 bases at V and 7 bases at J, with 12 bases between the two ends. Germline CDR1 reads MGHRA; CDR2 reads YSYEKL. The CDR3 length is 14 residues. CDR3 coding DNA: TGCGCCAGCAGCCAAGACCCAGGGGCGCTTGGCTACACCTTC. This encodes CASSQDPGALGYTF.

The chain combines TRBV19 with TRBJ1-5; a weak D match, TRBD1 (5 bases). CDR1 and CDR2 from the germline V gene are LNHDA and SQIVND (reference sequence). The CDR3 totals 16 residues. The ends were cut back, 2 bases at V and 5 bases at J, with 16 bases in the middle. CDR3: CASSILGQQGYQPQHF. The CDR3 DNA reads as TGTGCCAGTAGTATATTGGGGCAGCAGGGCTATCAGCCCCAGCATTTT.

The chain is built from TRBV10-3 and TRBJ2-7; possibly TRBD1 for D (6 bases). V was clipped by 6 bases and J by 7 bases, with 16 bases between them. CDR3 length: 13 residues. Germline-derived CDR1 and CDR2 are ENHRY and SYGVKD. The CDR3 reads CAIRGEGVEEQYF. CDR3 in DNA: TGTGCCATCAGGGGAGAGGGGGTAGAGGAGCAGTACTTC.

This chain links TRBV12-3 or TRBV12-4 with TRBJ1-2, with TRBD1 identical over 7 bases. The CDR3 covers 13 residues. J lost 4 bases, V lost 6 bases, and 5 bases had no gene match. CDR3 coding DNA: TGTGCCAGCAGGTCGACAGGGATCTATGGCTACACCTTC. This translates into CASRSTGIYGYTF.

This chain connects TRBV6-6 to TRBJ1-2; D not resolved. This CDR3 is built from 13 residues. From germline, CDR1 is MNHNY and CDR2 SVGAGI (reference sequence). Trimming pared 2 bases from V and 4 bases from J, leaving 8 bases between. Here the CDR3 reads CASSYDNRYGYTF. CDR3 sequence (DNA): TGTGCCAGCAGTTACGACAACCGCTATGGCTACACCTTC.

The chain joins TRBV19 to TRBJ1-1; D gene uncertain. V lost 3 bases to trimming and J lost 2 bases, with 16 bases between them. The CDR3 has 16 residues. In germline, CDR1 is LNHDA, CDR2 SQIVND (reference sequence). The CDR3 sequence is CASSMTPGYGNTEAFF. CDR3 sequence (DNA): TGTGCCAGTAGTATGACTCCGGGGTATGGAAACACTGAAGCTTTCTTT. Variable domain in full (rest from reference TRBV19 and TRBJ1-1): DGGITQSPKYLFRKEGQNVTLSCEQNLNHDAMYWYRQDPGQGLRLIYYSQIVNDFQKGDIAEGYSVSREKKESFPLTVTSAQKNPTAFYLCASSMTPGYGNTEAFFGQGTRLTVV.

The V and J genes are TRBV2 and TRBJ1-1, with 9 bases matching TRBD1. The CDR3 covers 15 residues. The germline V gene encodes CDR1 SNHLY and CDR2 FYNNEI. V trimming: 2 bases; J trimming: 4 bases; junction bases outside the gene matches: 5. The CDR3 here is CASSERQGEITEAFF. CDR3 sequence (DNA): TGTGCCAGCAGTGAACGACAGGGGGAGATCACTGAAGCTTTCTTT.

The chain joins TRBV6-5 to TRBJ1-5; a possible D gene is TRBD1 (6 bases). The germline V gene encodes CDR1 MNHEY and CDR2 SVGAGI. V was clipped by 7 bases and J by 1 base, with 11 bases between them. CDR3 length equals 14 residues. As DNA, the CDR3 is TGTGCCAGCACGGGACACCAAAGCAATCAGCCCCAGCATTTT. Protein: CASTGHQSNQPQHF.

The V call is TRBV27, the J call TRBJ2-5, with a possible D match to TRBD1 (6 bases). CDR3 size: 13 residues. Germline lookup yields CDR1 MNHEY and CDR2 SMNVEV (reference sequence). Trimming shortened V by 7 bases and J by 4 bases, and 13 bases separated the two germline ends. The CDR3 DNA reads TGTGCCAGCACCACGACAGGCCGAGAGACCCAGTACTTC. Amino acids: CASTTTGRETQYF.

The V call is TRBV6-2 or TRBV6-3, the J call TRBJ2-7; TRBD2 might be the D (6 bases). Per germline, CDR1 MNHEY and CDR2 SVGEGT. Trimming shortened V by 6 bases and J by 11 bases, and 17 bases separated the two germline ends. The CDR3 length is 12 residues. The chain's CDR3 is CASSKSDGGKYF. CDR3 coding DNA: TGTGCCAGCAGCAAAAGTGACGGGGGAAAGTACTTC.

CDR3 region: CASSLDAASSGNTIYF. CDR3 coding DNA: TGTGCCAGCAGTTTGGACGCCGCAAGCTCTGGAAACACCATATATTTT. V is TRBV27 and J is TRBJ1-3; no firm D call. The CDR3 totals 16 residues. Germline assignment: CDR1 MNHEY and CDR2 SMNVEV (reference sequence). V was cut by 3 bases and J by 0 bases, with 12 bases left in between.

This chain links TRBV5-8 with TRBJ2-7; the D call may be TRBD1 or TRBD2 (6 bases each). Looked up from germline, CDR1 is SGHTS and CDR2 is YDEGEE. V was cut by 4 bases and J by 4 bases, with 18 bases left in between. This CDR3 has 15 residues. The DNA of the CDR3 is TGTGCCAGCAGCCCGCGACTAGGGGGTATTTACGAGCAGTACTTC. Its translation: CASSPRLGGIYEQYF.

J is TRBJ2-1 and V is TRBV11-2, with 12 bases fitting TRBD2. CDR1 SGHAT and CDR2 FQNNGV come from the germline V gene. V lost 1 base to trimming and J lost 9 bases; unmatched junction nucleotides: 13. The CDR3 is 18 residues long. CDR3 loop: CASSLGPLAGGLRIEQFF. The CDR3 DNA sequence: TGTGCCAGCAGCTTAGGGCCCCTAGCGGGAGGGCTGCGTATTGAGCAGTTCTTC.

V gene TRBV3-1 (or the pseudogene TRBV3-2) combines with J gene TRBJ1-5; no clear D gene. Deletions cut 1 base from V and 4 bases from J, with 11 bases between. CDR3 length equals 15 residues. From germline, CDR1 is LGHDT and CDR2 YNNKEL (reference sequence). The CDR3 nucleotides read TGTGCCAGCAGCCAAGGGATGCAGTCGAATCAGCCCCAGCATTTT. The encoded protein is CASSQGMQSNQPQHF.

CDR3 coding DNA: TGTGCCAGCAGTTTAGGGACAGGCACCGGGGAGCTGTTTTTT. Amino acids: CASSLGTGTGELFF. J is TRBJ2-2 and V is TRBV6-5, with 8 nucleotides matching TRBD1. Germline-derived CDR1 and CDR2 are MNHEY and SVGAGI. The CDR3 has 14 residues. The V segment lost 4 bases and the J segment 4 bases; nucleotides outside the gene matches: 2.

This clone was seen a single time. This sequence joins TRBV6-5 and TRBJ1-2; D uncertain. This CDR3 comprises 14 residues. The germline V gene has CDR1 MNHEY and CDR2 SVGAGI. The V gene lost 2 bases and the J gene lost 4 bases, with 11 bases spanning the gap. Here the CDR3 reads CASSYQAWGYGYTF. The DNA of the CDR3 is TGTGCCAGCAGTTACCAGGCGTGGGGCTATGGCTACACCTTC.

The rearrangement uses TRBV19 and TRBJ2-5; TRBD2 matches 8 bases. V lost 3 bases and J lost 3; bases outside the gene matches: 9. The CDR3 totals 16 residues. Germline V gene sequence: CDR1 LNHDA, CDR2 SQIVND (reference sequence). DNA of the CDR3: TGTGCCAGTAGTATGAGGGCGGGAGGATTGGAAGAGACCCAGTACTTC. Translating it yields CASSMRAGGLEETQYF.

This sequence joins TRBV6-5 and TRBJ1-2; D not certain. The CDR3 contains 12 residues. Trimming stripped 4 bases from V and 3 bases from J, with 6 bases between. CDR1 MNHEY and CDR2 SVGAGI come from the germline V gene. In DNA form, the CDR3 reads TGTGCCAGCAGTTCACGTCACTATGGCTACACCTTC. Protein: CASSSRHYGYTF.

The chain uses TRBV7-2 and TRBJ1-5, with 10 bases identical to TRBD1. Losses at the gene ends were 4 bases for V and 5 bases for J; bases not matched to a gene: 5. The CDR3 has 15 residues. Germline V CDR1 and CDR2: SGHTA, FQGNSA. The CDR3 reads CASSSDRGGHQPQHF. CDR3 coding DNA: TGTGCCAGCAGCTCGGACAGGGGGGGGCATCAGCCCCAGCATTTT.